The subject of this entry is one T cell receptor beta chain. The target antigen is unknown. The PCR was carried out with 60 Vbeta primers and 13 Jbeta primers. Libraries were prepared by immunoSEQ multiplex PCR; TCRdb keeps only in-frame clonotypes and omits some of them. Here the sample spans about 160,000 clones, about 81% being singletons. This record comes from a study of cytomegalovirus exposure and HLA in healthy donors. Study-wide results and limits: Sequencing artifact likely explains a cluster of highly shared sequence variants. A later analysis found that most CMV-associated TCR beta chains appeared HLA-restricted. Reports described diagnosis of cytomegalovirus status by the classifier as highly specific and sensitive.

Germline V CDR1 and CDR2: SGHNT, YYREEE (reference sequence). The V end lost 2 bases, the J end lost 2 bases, and 7 bases lay between the germline ends. CDR3 length equals 13 residues. The rearrangement uses TRBV5-4 and TRBJ1-1, with unresolved D. The material sequenced was PBMCs. This receptor was obtained from a girl aged 5-17 years in good health and CMV-seropositive. The CDR3 loop is CASSFPHNTEAFF. For the CDR3, the DNA is TGTGCCAGCAGCTTTCCCCATAACACTGAAGCTTTCTTT.